This T cell receptor beta chain was profiled in a study of regulatory T cells in long-lasting Graves disease. Time point here: persistent/refractory GD, antithyroid drugs over 5 years with positive TRAb. Construction of the TCR library relied on RNA isolated from PBMCs. Graves' disease diagnoses followed American Thyroid Association guidelines. Trimming took 1 base from V and 3 from J, leaving 6 bases between them. Germline loops: CDR1 LGHNA, CDR2 YSLEER. The CDR3 has 13 amino acids. Construction of the TCR beta libraries employed iRepertoire HTBI primers in conjunction with Arm-PCR of CDR3 regions. Via MiXCR, TCRdb re-called the multiplex PCR reads, giving one row per CDR3 protein. Of about 290,000 distinct CDR3 sequences in the sample, under 25% were seen once.

The chain links TRBV4-3 to TRBJ1-1, with D uncertain. The clonotype comes from a female donor with Graves disease. The sample in question was peripheral blood mononuclear cells (PBMCs), obtained when the disease was refractory, from a patient treated with antithyroid drugs. CDR3 in DNA: TGCGCCAGCAGCCAAGTTGGGGACACTGAAGCTTTCTTT. Its protein product is CASSQVGDTEAFF.